This is a list of T cell receptor beta chains from one sample in a study of shared clonotypes between healthy human individuals. Clones were sequenced by immunoSEQ multiplex PCR, and TCRdb holds only the in-frame ones, with some missing. The table records nearly 500,000 clones, over 60% of them present only once. The material sequenced was PBMCs. The receptors derive from a middle-aged woman in good health. Some clones in this sample may be carry-over from other donors' samples. Each CDR3 is given with its conserved first and last residue. A D gene is named only where the DNA matches it firmly. Size tells how often a clone was seen (once, few, many) or the class of an expanded clone, and some rows leave it out.

TRBJ2-7 NA TRBV6-6 few TGTGCCAGCAGTGATTTGCCCTACGAGCAGTACTTC CASSDLPYEQYF
TRBJ2-1 TRBD2 TRBV5-4 once TGTGCCAGCAGCTTCTTCTTGGGAGCGGGAGTCTACAATGAGCAGTTCTTC CASSFFLGAGVYNEQFF
TRBJ1-2 NA TRBV5-4 once TGTGCCAGCAGCACTGAGACGGACAGCCCCCTTGGCTACACCTTC CASSTETDSPLGYTF
TRBJ2-7 TRBD2 TRBV6-1 many TGTGCCAGCAGTGCAGACGCCGGGGGGGTGTACGAGCAGTACTTC CASSADAGGVYEQYF
TRBJ2-2 NA TRBV6-1 NA TGTGCCAGCAGTGAAAGCAGGAACACCGGGGAGCTGTTTTTT CASSESRNTGELFF
TRBJ2-2 TRBD1 TRBV29-1 NA TGCAGCGCCGGGGACAGATACACCGGGGAGCTGTTTTTT CSAGDRYTGELFF
TRBJ2-5 TRBD2 TRBV9 NA TGTGCCAGCAGCTTAGGAGGTAGCGGGAGTATCGAGACCCAGTACTTC CASSLGGSGSIETQYF
TRBJ2-3 NA TRBV9 NA TGTGCCAGCAGCGCACCACTCCTGACTACGACCACAGATACGCAGTATTTT CASSAPLLTTTTDTQYF
TRBJ1-1 TRBD1 TRBV5-4 NA TGTGCCAGCAGCAAGGGACAGGGAGGGGACACTGAAGCTTTCTTT CASSKGQGGDTEAFF
TRBJ2-7 NA TRBV27 NA TGTGCCAGCAGAACGACGGGACACCTCTACGAGCAGTACTTC CASRTTGHLYEQYF
TRBJ2-1 NA TRBV29-1 NA TGCACAATCAGGGGAAGGGACCACAATGAGCAGTTCTTC CTIRGRDHNEQFF
TRBJ2-2 TRBD2 TRBV5-6 NA TGTGCCAGCAAACCGGGACTAGCGAACACCGGGGAGCTGTTTTTT CASKPGLANTGELFF
TRBJ1-1 NA TRBV4-3 NA TGCGCCAGCAGCCAAGACCCTGCCAGGGGAGCTTTCTTT CASSQDPARGAFF
TRBJ2-7 NA TRBV2 NA TGTGCCAGCAGTGATGTCGGATTCTCCTACGAGCAGTACTTC CASSDVGFSYEQYF
TRBJ2-1 NA TRBV7-3 NA TGTGCCAGCAGCCTCGGTACAGACTACTTTGAGCAGTTCTTC CASSLGTDYFEQFF
TRBJ2-7 NA TRBV6-5 few TGTGCCAGCAGTTACTCCCCCACAGCCTCCTACGAGCAGTACTTC CASSYSPTASYEQYF
TRBJ1-1 NA TRBV25-1 NA TGTGCCAGCAGCGGCATGGGTTGGGTCACTGAAGCTTTCTTT CASSGMGWVTEAFF
TRBJ2-1 NA TRBV2 NA TGTGCCAGCAGCGGGCATTGGACACCCTCCTACAATGAGCAGTTCTTC CASSGHWTPSYNEQFF
TRBJ2-7 TRBD2 TRBV2 NA TGTGCCAGCAGTGCTAGCGGGTACGACGAGCAGTACTTC CASSASGYDEQYF
TRBJ2-7 NA TRBV30 NA TGTGCCTGGAGTGTAGTTTTGAGTAGGGGACGCGAGCAGTACTTC CAWSVVLSRGREQYF
TRBJ1-4 NA TRBV6-5 many TGTGCCAGCAGATACGGAGGGACCGGTGAAAAACTGTTTTTT CASRYGGTGEKLFF
TRBJ2-3 TRBD1 TRBV5-4 NA TGTGCCAGCAGCTCAGGGGGCAGGGATACGCAGTATTTT CASSSGGRDTQYF
TRBJ2-3 NA TRBV9 NA TGTGCCAGCAGCCCAGGAAGAGGGGGGCAGGGCACAGATACGCAGTATTTT CASSPGRGGQGTDTQYF
TRBJ1-4 TRBD1 TRBV19 NA TGTGCCAGTAGTATCATCCTGGGGACAGGGGCGAAGAATGAAAAACTGTTTTTT CASSIILGTGAKNEKLFF
TRBJ1-2 NA TRBV20-1 few TGCAGTGCTAGCGACAGTTATGGCTACACCTTC CSASDSYGYTF
TRBJ2-2 NA TRBV5-1 NA TGCGCCAGCAGCTTAGATGGGGCGCAGGCCGGGGAGCTGTTTTTT CASSLDGAQAGELFF
TRBJ2-7 TRBD1 TRBV29-1 NA TGCAGCGTTGAAGGGACAGGGTTGGGCGAGCAGTACTTC CSVEGTGLGEQYF
TRBJ2-4 NA TRBV19 once TGTGCCAGTAGAAAGCGAGAAGCCAAAAACATTCAGTACTTC CASRKREAKNIQYF
TRBJ1-3 NA TRBV5-1 few TGCGCCAGCAGCTTGGGCAGACAGCAACGCTCTGGAAACACCATATATTTT CASSLGRQQRSGNTIYF
TRBJ2-3 NA TRBV29-1 NA TGCAGCGTCGCCTACGGGTCAGATACGCAGTATTTT CSVAYGSDTQYF
TRBJ2-7 NA TRBV5-6 NA TGTGCCAGCAGCAAGGTCGGTTCCTACGAGCAGTACTTC CASSKVGSYEQYF
TRBJ2-7 NA TRBV19 NA TGTGCCAGTAGCCACCAAACTAGCACGTACGAGCAGTACTTC CASSHQTSTYEQYF
TRBJ2-7 NA TRBV27 NA TGTGCCAGCAGTCCACCTCCCGGACTGATGTACGAGCAGTACTTC CASSPPPGLMYEQYF
TRBJ2-7 NA TRBV11-2 NA TGTGCCAGCAGCTCTGGACGGACCTACGAGCAGTACTTC CASSSGRTYEQYF
TRBJ2-1 NA TRBV9 NA TGTGCCAGCAGCGTAGATGGTACCTACAATGAGCAGTTCTTC CASSVDGTYNEQFF
TRBJ1-5 NA TRBV15 once TGTGCCACCAGCAGGAGAGGCTATAGCAATCAGCCCCAGCATTTT CATSRRGYSNQPQHF
TRBJ1-3 NA TRBV15 once TGTGCCACCAGCAGAGATGGGCTCTCTGGAAACACCATATATTTT CATSRDGLSGNTIYF
TRBJ1-6 NA TRBV25-1 few TGTGCCAGCAGCTGGGCAGCGAATTCACCCCTCCACTTT CASSWAANSPLHF
TRBJ1-1 NA TRBV5-1 NA TGCGCCAGCAGCTTGGGCTTTGGGGGGCCGAACACTGAAGCTTTCTTT CASSLGFGGPNTEAFF
TRBJ1-5 NA TRBV18 few TGTGCCAGCTCACGCATCGAGGGGGATCAGCCCCAGCATTTT CASSRIEGDQPQHF
TRBJ2-3 TRBD2 TRBV28 NA TGTGCCAGCAGTCTCTCGCGACTAGCGGACACCACAGATACGCAGTATTTT CASSLSRLADTTDTQYF